The T cell receptor (beta chain) under discussion was sequenced for a study of blood T cell repertoires in COVID-19. Generated by immunoSEQ multiplex PCR, the TCRdb table keeps only in-frame clones and is missing some. The sample includes 250,000 to 350,000 clones, roughly 84% of them seen just once. The sequencing sample was made of peripheral blood. The TCR sequence derives from a human donor with COVID-19, enrolled during active disease. The donor label of this sample is uncertain.

This chain's CDR3 is CASSSTGNQPQHF. CDR3 in DNA: TGTGCCAGCAGCTCGACAGGGAATCAGCCCCAGCATTTT. This chain uses TRBV7-9 with TRBJ1-5, with 7 bases matching TRBD1. The junction had 1 base not matched to a gene; V was cut back by 4 bases and J by 4 bases. Germline loops: CDR1 SEHNR, CDR2 FQNEAQ (reference sequence). The CDR3 covers 13 residues. The complete variable domain, with remaining parts taken from reference TRBV7-9 and TRBJ1-5, reads DTGVSQNPRHKITKRGQNVTFRCDPISEHNRLYWYRQTLGQGPEFLTYFQNEAQLEKSRLLSDRFSAERPKGSFSTLEIQRTEQGDSAMYLCASSSTGNQPQHFGDGTRLSIL.